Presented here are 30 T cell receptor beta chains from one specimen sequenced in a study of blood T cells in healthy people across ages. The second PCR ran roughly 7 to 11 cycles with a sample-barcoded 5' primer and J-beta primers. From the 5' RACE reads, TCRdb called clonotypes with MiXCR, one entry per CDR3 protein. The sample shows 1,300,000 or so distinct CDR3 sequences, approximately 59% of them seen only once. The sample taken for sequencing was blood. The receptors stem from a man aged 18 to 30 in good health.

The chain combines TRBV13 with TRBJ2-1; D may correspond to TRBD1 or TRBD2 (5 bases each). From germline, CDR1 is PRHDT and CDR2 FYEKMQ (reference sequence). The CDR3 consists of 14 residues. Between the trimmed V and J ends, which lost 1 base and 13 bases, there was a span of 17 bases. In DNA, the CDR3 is TGTGCCAGCAGCTTAGACTCGCGAGGGGAGACCCAGTTCTTC. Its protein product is CASSLDSRGETQFF. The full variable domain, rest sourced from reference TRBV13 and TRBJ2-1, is AAGVIQSPRHLIKEKRETATLKCYPIPRHDTVYWYQQGPGQDPQFLISFYEKMQSDKGSIPDRFSAQQFSDYHSELNMSSLELGDSALYFCASSLDSRGETQFFGPGTRLTVL.

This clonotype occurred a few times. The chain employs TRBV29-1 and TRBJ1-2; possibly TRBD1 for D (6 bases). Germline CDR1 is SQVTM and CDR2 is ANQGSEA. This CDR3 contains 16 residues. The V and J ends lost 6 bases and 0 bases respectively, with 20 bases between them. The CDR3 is CSVEPYRDTPNYGYTF. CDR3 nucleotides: TGCAGCGTCGAGCCTTACCGGGACACCCCTAACTATGGCTACACCTTC.

CDR3 in DNA: TGTGCCACCAGCAGAGTAGGTTTGGGTACGGACAGCTCCTACGAGCAGTACTTC. It is translated as CATSRVGLGTDSSYEQYF. The J gene is TRBJ2-7, the V gene TRBV15; D is perhaps TRBD1 (6 bases). The V gene's germline CDR1 is LNHNV and CDR2 YYDKDF (reference sequence). The CDR3 spans 18 residues. Between the trimmed V and J ends, which lost 1 base and 0 bases, there was a span of 19 bases.

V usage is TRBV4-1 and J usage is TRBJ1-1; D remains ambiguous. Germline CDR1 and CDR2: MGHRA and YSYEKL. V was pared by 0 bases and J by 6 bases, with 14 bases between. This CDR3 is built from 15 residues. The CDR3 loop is CASSQDPGFGAEAFF. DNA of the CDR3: TGCGCCAGCAGCCAAGATCCCGGTTTTGGCGCTGAAGCTTTCTTT.

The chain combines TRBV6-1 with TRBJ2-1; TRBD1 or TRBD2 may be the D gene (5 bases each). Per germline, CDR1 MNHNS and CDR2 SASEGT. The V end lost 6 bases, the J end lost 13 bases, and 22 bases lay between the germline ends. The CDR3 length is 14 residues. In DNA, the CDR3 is TGTGCCAGCAGCGAGGACATGGGGGTGGAGACCCAGTTCTTC. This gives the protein CASSEDMGVETQFF.

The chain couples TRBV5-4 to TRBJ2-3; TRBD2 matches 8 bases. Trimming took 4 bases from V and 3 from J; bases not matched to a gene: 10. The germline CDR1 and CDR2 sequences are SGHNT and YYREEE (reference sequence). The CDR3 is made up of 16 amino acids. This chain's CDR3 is CASSQPGREATDTQYF. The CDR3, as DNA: TGTGCCAGCAGCCAGCCTGGGCGGGAGGCAACAGATACGCAGTATTTT.

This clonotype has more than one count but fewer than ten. CDR3 nucleotides: TGTGCCATCAGTGAGGACAGCGTACGTAACTATGGCTACACCTTC. This translates into CAISEDSVRNYGYTF. V gene TRBV10-3 combines with J gene TRBJ1-2; D is possibly TRBD1 (5 bases). Trimming pared 2 bases from V and 1 base from J, leaving 11 bases between. This CDR3 has 15 residues. The germline V gene has CDR1 ENHRY and CDR2 SYGVKD.

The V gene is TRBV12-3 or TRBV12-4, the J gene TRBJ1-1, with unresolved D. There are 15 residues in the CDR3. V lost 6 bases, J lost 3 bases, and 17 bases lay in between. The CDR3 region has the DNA TGTGCCAGCAGCCCGGCTGGAGAAGAGGACACTGAAGCTTTCTTT. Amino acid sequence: CASSPAGEEDTEAFF.

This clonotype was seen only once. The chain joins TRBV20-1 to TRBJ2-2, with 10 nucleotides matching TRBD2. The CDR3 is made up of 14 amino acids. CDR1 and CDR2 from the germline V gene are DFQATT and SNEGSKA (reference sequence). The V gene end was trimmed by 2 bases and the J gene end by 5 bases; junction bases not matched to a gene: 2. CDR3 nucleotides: TGCAGTGCTAGACCTAGCGGGAGTACCGGGGAGCTGTTTTTT. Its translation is CSARPSGSTGELFF.

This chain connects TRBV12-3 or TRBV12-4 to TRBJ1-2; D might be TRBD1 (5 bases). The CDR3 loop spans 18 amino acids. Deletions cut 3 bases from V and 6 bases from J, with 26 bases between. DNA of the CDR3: TGTGCCAGCAGTTTGGGTGCCCGCTCCGGGACGCTAAAGGATGGCTACACCTTC. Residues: CASSLGARSGTLKDGYTF.

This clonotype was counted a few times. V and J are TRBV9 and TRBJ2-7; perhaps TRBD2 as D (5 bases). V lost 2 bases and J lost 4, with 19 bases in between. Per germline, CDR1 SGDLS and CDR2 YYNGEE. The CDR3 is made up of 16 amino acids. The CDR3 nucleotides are TGTGCCAGCAGCGTGGACTCGGGCCTTACAATATACGAGCAGTACTTC. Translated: CASSVDSGLTIYEQYF.

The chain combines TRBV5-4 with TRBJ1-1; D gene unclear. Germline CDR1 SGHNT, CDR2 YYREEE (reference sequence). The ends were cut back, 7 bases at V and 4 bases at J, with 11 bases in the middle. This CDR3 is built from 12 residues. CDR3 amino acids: CASPILGTEAFF. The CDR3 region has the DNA TGTGCCAGCCCCATCCTAGGCACTGAAGCTTTCTTT.

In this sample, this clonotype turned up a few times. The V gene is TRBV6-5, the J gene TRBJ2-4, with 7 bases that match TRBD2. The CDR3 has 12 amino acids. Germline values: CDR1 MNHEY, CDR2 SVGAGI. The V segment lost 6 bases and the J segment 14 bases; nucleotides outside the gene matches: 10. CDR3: CASSPGGWQKYF. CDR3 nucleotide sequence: TGTGCCAGCAGCCCCGGGGGGTGGCAAAAGTACTTC.

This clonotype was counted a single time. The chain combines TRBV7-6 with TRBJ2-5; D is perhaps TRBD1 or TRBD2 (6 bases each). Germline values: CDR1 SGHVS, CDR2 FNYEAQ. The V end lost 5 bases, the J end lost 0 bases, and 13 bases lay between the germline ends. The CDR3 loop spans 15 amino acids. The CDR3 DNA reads TGTGCCAGCAGCATGACAGGAGGGTACCAAGAGACCCAGTACTTC. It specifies CASSMTGGYQETQYF.

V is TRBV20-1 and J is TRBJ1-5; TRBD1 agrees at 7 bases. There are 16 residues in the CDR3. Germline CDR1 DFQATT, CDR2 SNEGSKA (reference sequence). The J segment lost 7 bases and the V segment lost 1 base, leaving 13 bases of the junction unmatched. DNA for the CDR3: TGCAGTGCTAGAGGGATACCGGGACAGTCTGAACAGCCCCAGCATTTT. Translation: CSARGIPGQSEQPQHF.

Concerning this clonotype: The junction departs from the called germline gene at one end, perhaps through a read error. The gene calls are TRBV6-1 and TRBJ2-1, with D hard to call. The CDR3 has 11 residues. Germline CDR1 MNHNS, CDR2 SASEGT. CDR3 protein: CASRNYNQQFF. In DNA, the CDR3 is TGTGCCAGCAGGAACTACAATCAGCAGTTCTTC.

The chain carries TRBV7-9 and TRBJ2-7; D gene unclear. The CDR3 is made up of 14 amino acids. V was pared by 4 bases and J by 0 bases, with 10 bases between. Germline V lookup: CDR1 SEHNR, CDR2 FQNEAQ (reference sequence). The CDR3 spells CASSSPSYSYEQYF. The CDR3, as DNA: TGTGCCAGCAGCTCTCCAAGTTACTCCTACGAGCAGTACTTC.

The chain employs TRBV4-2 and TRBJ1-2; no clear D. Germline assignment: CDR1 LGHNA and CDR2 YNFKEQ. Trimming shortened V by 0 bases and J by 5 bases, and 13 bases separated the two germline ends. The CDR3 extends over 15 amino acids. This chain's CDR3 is CASSQEAVMGYGYTF. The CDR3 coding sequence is TGTGCCAGCAGCCAAGAGGCGGTGATGGGGTATGGCTACACCTTC.

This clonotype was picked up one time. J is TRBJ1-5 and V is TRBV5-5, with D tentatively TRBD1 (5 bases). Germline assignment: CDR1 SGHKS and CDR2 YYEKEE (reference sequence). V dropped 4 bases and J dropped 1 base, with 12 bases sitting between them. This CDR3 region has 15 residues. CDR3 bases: TGTGCCAGCAGCGCGGGACGACTAAGCAATCAGCCCCAGCATTTT. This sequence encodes CASSAGRLSNQPQHF.

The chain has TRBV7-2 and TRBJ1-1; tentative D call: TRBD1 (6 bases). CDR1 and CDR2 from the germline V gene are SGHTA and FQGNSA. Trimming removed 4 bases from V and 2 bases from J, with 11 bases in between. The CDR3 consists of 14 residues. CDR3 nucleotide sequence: TGTGCCAGCAGCTCTCACAGGGCCAACACTGAAGCTTTCTTT. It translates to CASSSHRANTEAFF.

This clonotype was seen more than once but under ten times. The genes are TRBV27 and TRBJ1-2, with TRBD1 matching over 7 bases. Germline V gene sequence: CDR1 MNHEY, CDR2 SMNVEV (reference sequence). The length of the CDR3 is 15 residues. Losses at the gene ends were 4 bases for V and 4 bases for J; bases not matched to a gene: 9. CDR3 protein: CASSSGQTGFYGYTF. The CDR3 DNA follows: TGTGCCAGCAGTTCGGGACAGACAGGGTTCTATGGCTACACCTTC.

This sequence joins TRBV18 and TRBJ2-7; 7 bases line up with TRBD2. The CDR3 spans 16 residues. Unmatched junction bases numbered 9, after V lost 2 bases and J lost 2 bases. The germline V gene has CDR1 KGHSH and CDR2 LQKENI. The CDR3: CASSPEGWRGTYEQYF. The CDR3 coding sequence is TGTGCCAGCTCACCAGAAGGATGGCGGGGGACCTACGAGCAGTACTTC.

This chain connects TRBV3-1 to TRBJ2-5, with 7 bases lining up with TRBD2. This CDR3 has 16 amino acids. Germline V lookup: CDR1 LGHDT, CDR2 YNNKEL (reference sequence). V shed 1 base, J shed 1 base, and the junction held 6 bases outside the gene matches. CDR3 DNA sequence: TGTGCCAGCAGCCAAGTTCGAGCGGGGCCCCAAGAGACCCAGTACTTC. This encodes CASSQVRAGPQETQYF.

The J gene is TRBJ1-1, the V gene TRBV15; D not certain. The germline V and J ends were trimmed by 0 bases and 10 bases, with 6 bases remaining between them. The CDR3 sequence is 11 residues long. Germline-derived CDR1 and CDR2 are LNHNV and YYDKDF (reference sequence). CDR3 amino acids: CATSRERIAFF. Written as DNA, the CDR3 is TGTGCCACCAGCAGAGAAAGGATAGCTTTCTTT.

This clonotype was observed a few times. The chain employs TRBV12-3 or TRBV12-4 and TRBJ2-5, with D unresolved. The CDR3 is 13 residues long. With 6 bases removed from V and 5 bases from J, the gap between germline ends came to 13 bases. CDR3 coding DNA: TGTGCCAGCAGGCTCGACTGGTCTGAGACCCAGTACTTC. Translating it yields CASRLDWSETQYF.

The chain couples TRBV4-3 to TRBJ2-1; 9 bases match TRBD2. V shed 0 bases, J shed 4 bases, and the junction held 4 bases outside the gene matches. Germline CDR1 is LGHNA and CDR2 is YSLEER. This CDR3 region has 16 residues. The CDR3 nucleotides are TGCGCCAGCAGCCAAGATTTGAGCGGGGGGTACAATGAGCAGTTCTTC. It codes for CASSQDLSGGYNEQFF.

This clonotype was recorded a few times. The CDR3 spells CASAFRETQYF. The CDR3 nucleotides read TGTGCCAGCGCCTTCAGGGAGACCCAGTACTTC. The chain uses TRBV12-3 or TRBV12-4 and TRBJ2-5, with D hard to call. This CDR3 comprises 11 residues. Trimming removed 8 bases from V and 5 bases from J, with 9 bases in between.

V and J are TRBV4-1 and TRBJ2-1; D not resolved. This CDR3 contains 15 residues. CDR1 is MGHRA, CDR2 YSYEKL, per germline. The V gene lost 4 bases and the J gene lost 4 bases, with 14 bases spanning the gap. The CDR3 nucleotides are TGCGCCAGCAGCCCCTACCAAACCACTTACAATGAGCAGTTCTTC. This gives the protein CASSPYQTTYNEQFF.

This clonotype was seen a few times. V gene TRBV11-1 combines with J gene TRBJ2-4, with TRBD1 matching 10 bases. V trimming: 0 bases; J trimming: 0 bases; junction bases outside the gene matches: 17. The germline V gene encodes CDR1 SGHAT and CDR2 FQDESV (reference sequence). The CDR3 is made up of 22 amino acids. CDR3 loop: CASSLAVGLRTGGIEAKNIQYF. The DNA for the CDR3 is TGTGCCAGCAGCTTAGCGGTGGGACTCCGGACAGGGGGGATCGAAGCCAAAAACATTCAGTACTTC.

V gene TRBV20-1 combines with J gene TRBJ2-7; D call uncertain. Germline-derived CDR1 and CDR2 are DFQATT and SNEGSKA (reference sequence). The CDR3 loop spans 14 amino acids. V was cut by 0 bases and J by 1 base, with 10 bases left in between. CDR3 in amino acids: CSARDGLGSYEQYF. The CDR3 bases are TGCAGTGCTAGAGATGGCCTGGGGTCCTACGAGCAGTACTTC.